One sample yielded the 15 T cell receptor beta chains listed below, sequenced in a study of blood T cell repertoires in COVID-19. Measured with immunoSEQ multiplex PCR; TCRdb has only the in-frame clones, and not every one. The sample contains over 150,000 clones, approximately 83% of which appear only once. The sample taken for sequencing was peripheral blood. The origin of the receptors is a woman older than 75 with acute or convalescent COVID-19.

The V gene is TRBV7-3, the J gene TRBJ2-6; TRBD1 matches at 7 bases. V lost 5 bases, J lost 6 bases, and 7 bases stayed unmatched. Looked up from germline, CDR1 is SGHTA and CDR2 is FQGTGA. CDR3 length: 15 residues. This chain's CDR3 is CASSARGREANVLTF. The CDR3 DNA is TGTGCCAGCAGCGCAAGGGGGCGCGAGGCCAACGTCCTGACTTTC.

This clone showed up just a few times. The rearrangement uses TRBV5-4 and TRBJ2-7, with 9 bases aligning to TRBD2. CDR1 and CDR2 (germline): SGHNT, YYREEE (reference sequence). Unmatched junction bases numbered 21, after V lost 4 bases and J lost 7 bases. The CDR3 has 18 amino acids. CDR3 residues: CASSPAGVAGATRGEQYF. CDR3 DNA sequence: TGTGCCAGCAGCCCCGCGGGGGTAGCGGGAGCTACGCGGGGAGAGCAGTACTTC.

This sequence joins TRBV12-2 and TRBJ2-7; the table's TRBD2 call for D was not verified on the DNA. TRBV12-2 constitutes a pseudogene. The CDR3 is made up of 18 amino acids. CDR3 DNA sequence: TGTGCAAGTCGCTTTCCGGGACTAGCGGGACCGCCAGACTACGAGCAGTACTTC. This codes for CASRFPGLAGPPDYEQYF.

The chain carries TRBV7-9 and TRBJ1-4, with 10 bases that match TRBD1. Germline loops: CDR1 SEHNR, CDR2 FQNEAQ (reference sequence). This CDR3 contains 15 residues. Trimming at V came to 0 bases and at J to 10 bases, leaving 5 bases not matched to a gene. The CDR3 sequence: CASSLALGTGVKLFF. CDR3 nucleotides: TGTGCCAGCAGCTTAGCTCTCGGGACAGGGGTAAAACTGTTTTTT.

The rearrangement links TRBV2 to TRBJ1-2; 7 nucleotides agree with TRBD1. Losses at the gene ends were 6 bases for V and 7 bases for J; bases not matched to a gene: 8. The CDR3 runs 13 residues. Per the germline V gene, CDR1 is SNHLY and CDR2 is FYNNEI. The CDR3 protein is CASRPDRASGYTF. CDR3 sequence (DNA): TGTGCCAGCAGACCCGACAGGGCGAGTGGCTACACCTTC.

The chain couples TRBV19 to TRBJ1-5; D unclear. V was shortened by 0 bases and J by 3 bases, with 12 bases between the two germline ends. CDR3 length: 16 residues. Germline V gene sequence: CDR1 LNHDA, CDR2 SQIVND (reference sequence). For the CDR3, the DNA is TGTGCCAGTAGTATAGACACATCTAGCAACAATCAGCCCCAGCATTTT. This encodes CASSIDTSSNNQPQHF.

This clone was seen a few times. The rearrangement links TRBV28 to TRBJ1-2; 8 bases align to TRBD1. J gave up 7 bases and V 3 bases, and 4 bases lay outside the gene matches. Germline CDR1 MDHEN, CDR2 SYDVKM. The CDR3 totals 13 residues. The CDR3 region is CASSLGTGVGYTF. CDR3 in DNA: TGTGCCAGCAGTTTGGGGACAGGAGTTGGCTACACCTTC.

The chain combines TRBV28 with TRBJ1-1; D unresolved. V lost 4 bases and J lost 5, with 11 bases in between. CDR1 is MDHEN, CDR2 SYDVKM, per germline. This CDR3 contains 13 residues. CDR3 in DNA: TGTGCCAGCAGTTCCCCTTTTTCGACTGAAGCTTTCTTT. Translated, it gives CASSSPFSTEAFF.

This clone was picked up a small number of times. The V gene is TRBV2, the J gene TRBJ1-3; D remains unclear. Trimming left V 2 bases short and J 0 bases short, with 5 bases between. This CDR3 contains 14 residues. Germline CDR1 SNHLY, CDR2 FYNNEI. Here the CDR3 DNA reads TGTGCCAGCAGTGAACAGTTCTCTGGAAACACCATATATTTT. Its protein product is CASSEQFSGNTIYF.

In this sample, this clone turned up a few times. The rearrangement links TRBV18 to TRBJ1-3; D is unresolved. This CDR3 has 14 amino acids. Germline CDR1 is KGHSH and CDR2 is LQKENI. The V end lost 3 bases, the J end lost 3 bases, and 9 bases lay between the germline ends. This CDR3 is CASSPASSGNTIYF. In DNA form, the CDR3 reads TGTGCCAGCTCACCTGCCTCCAGTGGAAACACCATATATTTT.

This chain links TRBV24-1 with TRBJ2-3; a possible D gene is TRBD2 (5 bases). The germline V gene encodes CDR1 KGHDR and CDR2 SFDVKD. V lost 4 bases and J 8 bases, leaving 21 bases between the germline ends. The CDR3 totals 16 residues. The CDR3 DNA reads TGTGCCACCAGTGACCATGGTCGTAATTGGGCGGGTACGCAGTATTTT. It specifies CATSDHGRNWAGTQYF.

This rearrangement joins TRBV7-8 to TRBJ1-5, with 7 bases aligning to TRBD1. The germline gives CDR1 SGHVS, CDR2 FQNEAQ. V dropped 5 bases and J dropped 8; count of bases not matched to a gene: 6. This CDR3 has 13 amino acids. The CDR3 region has the DNA TGTGCCAGCAGCAAGACAGGGTCGGAGCCCCAGCATTTT. Translating gives CASSKTGSEPQHF. Combining the CDR3 with reference TRBV7-8 and TRBJ1-5 gives the whole variable domain GAGVSQSPRYKVAKRGQDVALRCDPISGHVSLFWYQQALGQGPEFLTYFQNEAQLDKSGLPSDRFFAERPEGSVSTLKIQRTQQEDSAVYLCASSKTGSEPQHFGDGTRLSIL.

The V and J genes are TRBV2 and TRBJ1-1; no definite D call. The CDR3 is 13 residues long. CDR1 and CDR2 (germline): SNHLY, FYNNEI. Between the trimmed V and J ends, which lost 3 bases and 3 bases, there was a span of 8 bases. This CDR3 is CASSDGGDTEAFF. As DNA, the CDR3 is TGTGCCAGCAGTGACGGTGGAGACACTGAAGCTTTCTTT.

A few counts support this clone. J is TRBJ2-7 and V is TRBV25-1; TRBD2 might be the D (5 bases). The V end was cut by 2 bases, the J end by 3 bases, with 14 bases between. This CDR3 contains 15 residues. Germline loops: CDR1 MGHDK, CDR2 SYGVNS. The CDR3 spells CASSEGSAGYYEQYF. For the CDR3, the DNA is TGTGCCAGCAGTGAAGGGTCCGCGGGTTACTACGAGCAGTACTTC.

V gene TRBV25-1 combines with J gene TRBJ1-2; TRBD1 agrees at 7 bases. V gave up 9 bases and J gave up 3 bases; unmatched junction bases: 7. The length of the CDR3 is 13 residues. Germline V CDR1 and CDR2: MGHDK, SYGVNS. The CDR3 region is CASTQGVDYGYTF. In nucleotides, the CDR3 is TGTGCCAGTACCCAGGGGGTGGACTATGGCTACACCTTC.